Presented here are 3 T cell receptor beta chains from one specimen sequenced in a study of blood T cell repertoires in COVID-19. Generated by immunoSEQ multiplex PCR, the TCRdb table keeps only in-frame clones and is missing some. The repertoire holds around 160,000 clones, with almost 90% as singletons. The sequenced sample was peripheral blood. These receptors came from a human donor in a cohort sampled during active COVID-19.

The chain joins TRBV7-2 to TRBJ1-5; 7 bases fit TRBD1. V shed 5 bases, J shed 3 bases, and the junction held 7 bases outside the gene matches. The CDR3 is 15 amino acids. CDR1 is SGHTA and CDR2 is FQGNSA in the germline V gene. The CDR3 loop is CASSPGTAFNQPQHF. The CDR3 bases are TGTGCCAGCAGCCCCGGGACAGCATTCAATCAGCCCCAGCATTTT. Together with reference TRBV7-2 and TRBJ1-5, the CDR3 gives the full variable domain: GAGVSQSPSNKVTEKGKDVELRCDPISGHTALYWYRQSLGQGLEFLIYFQGNSAPDKSGLPSDRFSAERTGGSVSTLTIQRTQQEDSAVYLCASSPGTAFNQPQHFGDGTRLSIL.

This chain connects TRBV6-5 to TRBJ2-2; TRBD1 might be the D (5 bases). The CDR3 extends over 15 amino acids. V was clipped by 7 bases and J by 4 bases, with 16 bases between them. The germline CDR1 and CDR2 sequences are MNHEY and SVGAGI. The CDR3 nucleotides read TGTGCCAGCATAACAGGATTTCGGATCACCGGGGAGCTGTTTTTT. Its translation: CASITGFRITGELFF.

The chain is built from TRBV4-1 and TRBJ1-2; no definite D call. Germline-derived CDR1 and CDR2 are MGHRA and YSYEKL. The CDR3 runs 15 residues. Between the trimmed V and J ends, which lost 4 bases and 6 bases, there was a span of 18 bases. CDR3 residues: CASSPPILGGHGYTF. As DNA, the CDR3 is TGCGCCAGCAGCCCCCCCATCTTAGGAGGCCATGGCTACACCTTC.